The present T cell receptor (beta chain) was sequenced within a study of T cells in Graves' hyperthyroidism and ophthalmopathy. Points from the study as a whole: Ophthalmopathy was model-predicted a median approximately 6.9 months pre-onset.

This clonotype has a handful of counts. The target antigen is unknown. This CDR3 spans 11 amino acids. Germline CDR1 reads SQVTM; CDR2 reads ANQGSEA. Trimming took 6 bases from V and 10 from J, leaving 16 bases between them. Enrolled ophthalmopathy patients presented with a Clinical Activity Score of at least 3, a NOSPECS grade of at least 4, and disease duration under 3 months. For the diagnoses, clinical symptoms, serum thyroxine and TRAb, thyroid ultrasound and orbital computed tomography were used. Amplification yielded TCR beta CDR3 regions, with RNA transcripts as the source. The TCR CDR3 was amplified in a first-round RT-PCR using the HTBI primer set. MiXCR, run by TCRdb on the multiplex PCR reads, gives a single entry per CDR3 protein. This table has 490,000 or so distinct CDR3 sequences, about 20% appearing once.

The origin of this receptor is a woman in her 70s with Graves' ophthalmopathy. The source material was blood. This sequence joins TRBV29-1 and TRBJ2-7; D possibly corresponds to TRBD2 (6 bases). The CDR3 here is CSVVTRLDQYF. CDR3 nucleotides: TGCAGCGTCGTTACCAGACTAGATCAGTACTTC.